This TCR beta chain was recovered during a study of T cell repertoires in ileal Crohn's disease. Some clones are missing from TCRdb's copy, which holds only in-frame ones; the method was immunoSEQ multiplex PCR. The data contain about 62,000 clones, 85% to 90% of them singletons. Trimming cost V 0 bases and J 8 bases, with 28 bases left between them. There are 19 residues in the CDR3. Germline CDR1 and CDR2: GTSNPN and SVGIG (reference sequence). Time point indicated: neoterminal ileum biopsy at postoperative endoscopy, about 6 months after surgery. The rearrangement links TRBV30 to TRBJ1-4, with a possible D match to TRBD1 (6 bases). This TCR was sampled from an adult with Crohn's disease. Specimen: ileal tissue. As DNA, the CDR3 is TGTGCCTGGAGTGTACGTCCTTGGGACACAACACCAAAGCAAGAAAAACTGTTTTTT. It codes for CAWSVRPWDTTPKQEKLFF.